Following are 31 T cell receptor beta chains from one sample sequenced in a study of cytomegalovirus exposure and HLA in healthy donors. Primers: 60 Vbeta forward and 13 Jbeta reverse. TCRdb keeps only in-frame clones here, not all; method: immunoSEQ multiplex PCR. The sample lists 100,000 to 120,000 clones, 78% occurring once. The sequenced sample consisted of PBMCs. The receptors here all came from a woman in her twenties or thirties in good health and CMV-seronegative.

The V and J genes are TRBV4-2 and TRBJ2-7; TRBD2 aligns across 11 bases. V lost 3 bases to trimming and J lost 2 bases; unmatched junction nucleotides: 6. This CDR3 spans 16 amino acids. The germline V gene has CDR1 LGHNA and CDR2 YNFKEQ. CDR3 region: CASSHLSGRETYEQYF. The CDR3 DNA sequence: TGTGCCAGCAGCCACCTTAGCGGGAGGGAGACCTACGAGCAGTACTTC.

The rearrangement links TRBV4-3 to TRBJ2-1, with D possibly being TRBD2 (6 bases). V was cut by 4 bases and J by 0 bases, with 10 bases left in between. CDR1 is LGHNA and CDR2 is YSLEER in the germline V gene. The CDR3 covers 15 residues. The DNA for the CDR3 is TGCGCCAGCAGCCGCGGGAAGATCTCCTACAATGAGCAGTTCTTC. It encodes CASSRGKISYNEQFF.

This clone was recorded once. CDR3 DNA: TGTGCCAGCAGTTTACTATCCACCCAGAACACTGAAGCTTTCTTT. Translating gives CASSLLSTQNTEAFF. The chain employs TRBV27 and TRBJ1-1; no definite D call. With 2 bases removed from V and 1 base from J, the gap between germline ends came to 11 bases. Germline V gene sequence: CDR1 MNHEY, CDR2 SMNVEV (reference sequence). CDR3 length: 15 residues.

This clone occurred a few times. The genes are TRBV2 and TRBJ1-1, with TRBD1 as a possible D gene (6 bases). Germline CDR1 reads SNHLY; CDR2 reads FYNNEI. V was shortened by 2 bases and J by 7 bases, with 17 bases between the two germline ends. The CDR3 has 15 residues. The CDR3 spells CASSELGRGGGEAFF. The CDR3 bases are TGTGCCAGCAGTGAATTGGGCAGGGGCGGGGGTGAAGCTTTCTTT.

This clone has just one count. The chain couples TRBV7-9 to TRBJ2-1; 8 nucleotides line up with TRBD2. CDR3 size: 18 residues. Trimming cost V 1 base and J 1 base; bases outside gene matches: 9. Germline CDR1 SEHNR, CDR2 FQNEAQ (reference sequence). The CDR3 region has the DNA TGTGCCAGCAGCTTAGGCGGGAGGTCGGGTGTTTCCTACAATGAGCAGTTCTTC. It codes for CASSLGGRSGVSYNEQFF.

The V gene is TRBV29-1, the J gene TRBJ2-7; TRBD1 matches 11 bases. Germline loops: CDR1 SQVTM, CDR2 ANQGSEA. CDR3 size: 14 residues. V lost 7 bases and J lost 2; bases outside the gene matches: 7. CDR3 region: CSAIGTGGTYEQYF. CDR3 coding DNA: TGCAGCGCCATCGGGACAGGGGGAACCTACGAGCAGTACTTC.

This clone is medium-sized in the sample. The chain recombines TRBV4-3 with TRBJ1-3; 8 nucleotides match TRBD1. The ends lost 3 bases at V and 2 bases at J; junction bases unmatched: 6. Germline values: CDR1 LGHNA, CDR2 YSLEER. The CDR3 has 16 amino acids. The chain's CDR3 is CASSQPGQEAGNTIYF. As DNA, the CDR3 is TGCGCCAGCAGCCAGCCGGGACAGGAGGCTGGAAACACCATATATTTT.

The rearrangement joins TRBV4-3 to TRBJ1-2; tentative D call: TRBD1 (6 bases). The CDR3 extends over 16 amino acids. Germline V gene sequence: CDR1 LGHNA, CDR2 YSLEER. The V gene lost 8 bases and the J gene lost 1 base, with 20 bases spanning the gap. This chain's CDR3 is CASGPQTGLNNYGYTF. CDR3 DNA sequence: TGCGCCAGCGGCCCTCAAACAGGGTTGAATAACTATGGCTACACCTTC.

This rearrangement joins TRBV5-6 to TRBJ1-5, with 8 nucleotides matching TRBD1. The J segment lost 2 bases and the V segment lost 0 bases, leaving 4 bases of the junction unmatched. The CDR3 spans 16 residues. The V gene's germline CDR1 is SGHDT and CDR2 YYEEEE. The CDR3 DNA sequence: TGTGCCAGCAGCTTGGCGACAGGGGTCGGCAATCAGCCCCAGCATTTT. Its protein product is CASSLATGVGNQPQHF.

The chain carries TRBV28 and TRBJ1-1; D is possibly TRBD1 (5 bases). The V end lost 5 bases, the J end lost 5 bases, and 9 bases lay between the germline ends. Germline loops: CDR1 MDHEN, CDR2 SYDVKM. The CDR3 is made up of 12 amino acids. The CDR3 DNA follows: TGTGCCAGCAGTGCGGAGGGGACTGAAGCTTTCTTT. Residues: CASSAEGTEAFF.

V and J are TRBV4-3 and TRBJ2-5, with 8 bases matching TRBD2. Germline CDR1 LGHNA, CDR2 YSLEER. The CDR3 runs 16 residues. J lost 4 bases, V lost 0 bases, and 7 bases had no gene match. The CDR3 DNA follows: TGCGCCAGCAGCCAAGAAACTAGCGGAGTGGGAGAGACCCAGTACTTC. Its protein product is CASSQETSGVGETQYF.

The chain couples TRBV4-3 to TRBJ2-7; 12 bases are shared with TRBD1. V gave up 0 bases and J gave up 4 bases; unmatched junction bases: 7. Germline V gives CDR1 LGHNA, CDR2 YSLEER. The CDR3 contains 17 residues. CDR3 coding DNA: TGCGCCAGCAGCCAAGATAGCGGGACAGGGGGCTTGTACGAGCAGTACTTC. The encoded protein is CASSQDSGTGGLYEQYF.

The CDR3 is CASSFEAGAGQPQHF. In DNA form, the CDR3 reads TGTGCCAGCAGCTTCGAGGCGGGGGCAGGTCAGCCCCAGCATTTT. This rearrangement joins TRBV7-6 to TRBJ1-5, with D possibly being TRBD1 (6 bases). The CDR3 is made up of 15 amino acids. Trimming left V 3 bases short and J 6 bases short, with 15 bases between. The germline V gene has CDR1 SGHVS and CDR2 FNYEAQ.

This clone was seen only once. The gene calls are TRBV7-9 and TRBJ1-2; the D gene is possibly TRBD1 (5 bases). Trimming shortened V by 5 bases and J by 1 base, and 17 bases separated the two germline ends. The CDR3 runs 16 residues. The germline V gene has CDR1 SEHNR and CDR2 FQNEAQ (reference sequence). DNA of the CDR3: TGTGCCAGCAGCCACCGGGCGGGGCTTTATAACTATGGCTACACCTTC. It yields the protein CASSHRAGLYNYGYTF.

This rearrangement joins TRBV7-2 to TRBJ2-2; tentatively, D is TRBD2 (5 bases). There are 14 residues in the CDR3. Looked up from germline, CDR1 is SGHTA and CDR2 is FQGNSA. Deletions cut 8 bases from V and 5 bases from J, with 15 bases between. The CDR3 nucleotides are TGTGCCAGCCACACCCGGGAATGGACCGGGGAGCTGTTTTTT. It encodes CASHTREWTGELFF.

This chain uses TRBV5-4 with TRBJ1-1, with TRBD1 as a possible D gene (5 bases). Trimming removed 9 bases from V and 4 bases from J, with 19 bases in between. This CDR3 contains 14 residues. CDR1 and CDR2 from the germline V gene are SGHNT and YYREEE (reference sequence). The chain's CDR3 is CAIVRWRGGTEAFF. CDR3 DNA: TGTGCCATCGTGAGGTGGCGGGGGGGCACTGAAGCTTTCTTT. The entire variable domain, with the rest obtained from reference TRBV5-4 and TRBJ1-1, is as follows: ETGVTQSPTHLIKTRGQQVTLRCSSQSGHNTVSWYQQALGQGPQFIFQYYREEENGRGNFPPRFSGLQFPNYSSELNVNALELDDSALYLCAIVRWRGGTEAFFGQGTRLTVV.

The chain uses TRBV28 and TRBJ1-2; D gene ambiguous. CDR1 and CDR2 from the germline V gene are MDHEN and SYDVKM. V gave up 3 bases and J gave up 7 bases, with 9 bases separating them. CDR3 length: 12 residues. The CDR3 here is CASSLIRLGYTF. The CDR3, as DNA: TGTGCCAGCAGTTTGATCAGGCTTGGCTACACCTTC.

The table lists this clone with a few counts. The chain uses TRBV2 and TRBJ1-1; D is undetermined. The V gene's germline CDR1 is SNHLY and CDR2 FYNNEI. CDR3 length equals 15 residues. The V end was cut by 3 bases, the J end by 6 bases, with 17 bases between. The CDR3 reads CASSDAVGGIAEAFF. In DNA form, the CDR3 reads TGTGCCAGCAGTGATGCCGTAGGAGGGATCGCTGAAGCTTTCTTT.

This clone was counted a single time. This chain links TRBV28 with TRBJ2-3; D possibly corresponds to TRBD1 (6 bases). V was shortened by 6 bases and J by 5 bases, with 21 bases between the two germline ends. Germline CDR1 MDHEN, CDR2 SYDVKM. This CDR3 has 16 amino acids. Written as DNA, the CDR3 is TGTGCCAGCAGGGGGGCGAGGGGTCGCCTTGAAGATACGCAGTATTTT. It yields the protein CASRGARGRLEDTQYF.

This chain uses TRBV18 with TRBJ1-1, with a tentative D call TRBD1 (5 bases). The CDR3 extends over 14 amino acids. V was cut by 4 bases and J by 4 bases, with 13 bases left in between. Germline loops: CDR1 KGHSH, CDR2 LQKENI. In DNA, the CDR3 is TGTGCCAGCTCACGACGTCAGGGAGGCACTGAAGCTTTCTTT. It specifies CASSRRQGGTEAFF.

The V and J genes are TRBV5-1 and TRBJ1-1; 7 bases map to TRBD1. From germline, CDR1 is SGHRS and CDR2 YFSETQ. Trimming at V came to 3 bases and at J to 4 bases, leaving 12 bases not matched to a gene. The CDR3 is 16 amino acids. The CDR3 DNA reads TGCGCCAGCAGCTCAGGGGACAGTTCAACGCTCACTGAAGCTTTCTTT. As protein: CASSSGDSSTLTEAFF.

The chain is built from TRBV5-1 and TRBJ2-1; 7 bases fit TRBD1. Germline values: CDR1 SGHRS, CDR2 YFSETQ. The CDR3 loop spans 14 amino acids. V shed 0 bases, J shed 5 bases, and the junction held 2 bases outside the gene matches. The CDR3: CASSLGQGDNEQFF. The CDR3 bases are TGCGCCAGCAGCTTGGGACAGGGAGACAATGAGCAGTTCTTC.

This clone has more than one count but fewer than ten. V gene TRBV13 combines with J gene TRBJ2-7; perhaps TRBD1 as D (6 bases). The CDR3 is 15 residues long. Germline V lookup: CDR1 PRHDT, CDR2 FYEKMQ (reference sequence). Trimming took off 5 bases at V and 4 bases at J, with 18 bases between the two ends. CDR3 residues: CASSPWGRGKYEQYF. In DNA form, the CDR3 reads TGTGCCAGCAGCCCCTGGGGCAGGGGAAAATACGAGCAGTACTTC. Supplemented by reference TRBV13 and TRBJ2-7, the full variable domain reads AAGVIQSPRHLIKEKRETATLKCYPIPRHDTVYWYQQGPGQDPQFLISFYEKMQSDKGSIPDRFSAQQFSDYHSELNMSSLELGDSALYFCASSPWGRGKYEQYFGPGTRLTVT.

This chain uses TRBV7-2 with TRBJ1-2; D not certain. V shed 1 base and J shed 2 bases, with 8 bases lying between them. CDR1 is SGHTA, CDR2 FQGNSA, per germline. The CDR3 length is 14 residues. The CDR3 region has the DNA TGTGCCAGCAGCTTAGGCCCGGAGAACTATGGCTACACCTTC. It encodes CASSLGPENYGYTF. Full variable domain (outside the CDR3, taken from reference TRBV7-2 and TRBJ1-2): GAGVSQSPSNKVTEKGKDVELRCDPISGHTALYWYRQSLGQGLEFLIYFQGNSAPDKSGLPSDRFSAERTGGSVSTLTIQRTQQEDSAVYLCASSLGPENYGYTFGSGTRLTVV.

The chain has TRBV2 and TRBJ2-3; D not certain. V was trimmed by 5 bases and J by 6 bases, leaving 6 bases between them. The CDR3 runs to 11 residues. Germline CDR1 and CDR2: SNHLY and FYNNEI. CDR3 sequence: CASSPRDTQYF. DNA for the CDR3: TGTGCCAGCAGTCCCCGGGATACGCAGTATTTT.

This rearrangement joins TRBV7-3 to TRBJ2-1; tentatively, D is TRBD2 (5 bases). Trimming shortened V by 2 bases and J by 3 bases, and 8 bases separated the two germline ends. From germline, CDR1 is SGHTA and CDR2 FQGTGA. The CDR3 runs 14 residues. In DNA form, the CDR3 reads TGTGCCAGCAGCTTACCCGGGAACTACAATGAGCAGTTCTTC. It yields the protein CASSLPGNYNEQFF. The complete variable domain, with remaining parts taken from reference TRBV7-3 and TRBJ2-1, reads GAGVSQTPSNKVTEKGKYVELRCDPISGHTALYWYRQSLGQGPEFLIYFQGTGAADDSGLPNDRFFAVRPEGSVSTLKIQRTERGDSAVYLCASSLPGNYNEQFFGPGTRLTVL.

V is TRBV14 and J is TRBJ2-3, with 8 bases lining up with TRBD2. CDR1 and CDR2 (germline): SGHDN, FVKESK. The CDR3 totals 13 residues. V was clipped by 4 bases and J by 6 bases; unmatched bases: 3. CDR3 protein: CASSLGGVDTQYF. The CDR3 bases are TGTGCCAGCAGCCTCGGGGGGGTCGATACGCAGTATTTT.

Written as DNA, the CDR3 is TGTGCCAGTAGACAGAGTGCAAACACTGAAGCTTTCTTT. This codes for CASRQSANTEAFF. This chain links TRBV19 with TRBJ1-1; D is unresolved. Trimming took off 6 bases at V and 2 bases at J, with 10 bases between the two ends. Per the germline V gene, CDR1 is LNHDA and CDR2 is SQIVND (reference sequence). This CDR3 has 13 residues.

The chain uses TRBV10-3 and TRBJ1-2; D uncertain. The germline V gene has CDR1 ENHRY and CDR2 SYGVKD. Trimming took off 2 bases at V and 2 bases at J, with 6 bases between the two ends. There are 13 residues in the CDR3. CDR3 loop: CAISEDGNYGYTF. The CDR3 region has the DNA TGTGCCATCAGTGAGGACGGGAACTATGGCTACACCTTC.

The chain is built from TRBV19 and TRBJ2-3, with D possibly TRBD1 on 6 matching bases. Trimming left V 8 bases short and J 0 bases short, with 9 bases between. CDR1 and CDR2 (germline): LNHDA, SQIVND (reference sequence). The CDR3 covers 13 residues. The CDR3 DNA is TGTGCCAGTCAGGACAGAAGCACAGATACGCAGTATTTT. This gives the protein CASQDRSTDTQYF.

This clone was seen only once. This chain joins TRBV27 and TRBJ2-1; D is possibly TRBD1 (6 bases). Germline V gene lookup returns CDR1 MNHEY and CDR2 SMNVEV (reference sequence). CDR3 length: 12 residues. Between the trimmed V and J ends, which lost 2 bases and 9 bases, there was a span of 8 bases. The CDR3 protein is CASSLTGFEQFF. For the CDR3, the DNA is TGTGCCAGCAGTTTAACAGGGTTTGAGCAGTTCTTC.